This paragraph covers one T cell receptor beta chain sequence. As processed by the authors: Using reference gene primer amplification, nucleated cell counts were estimated. Clones were sequenced by immunoSEQ multiplex PCR, and TCRdb holds only the in-frame ones, with some missing. The V and J calls and clone size come from that table; D and trimming were worked out from the DNA. The data show roughly 700,000 clones, 80% to 90% seen once. The data are from a study of blood T cell repertoires in COVID-19. Whole-study context: The United States, Italy and Spain were the sources of the acute and convalescent COVID-19 samples. From T cells, B-cell-depleted T cells, or PBMCs came the material, which was cDNA or gDNA.

CDR3 size: 16 residues. V was clipped by 1 base and J by 9 bases; unmatched bases: 9. Germline V gives CDR1 KGHSH, CDR2 LQKENI. This TCR derives from a woman aged 18-29 years with acute or convalescent COVID-19. This chain joins TRBV18 and TRBJ2-4, with 10 nucleotides matching TRBD2. Sequenced material: peripheral blood. CDR3 sequence (DNA): TGTGCCAGCTCACCACAAGCGGGGGGGCCTGGCGGCATTCAGTACTTC. Protein: CASSPQAGGPGGIQYF.